A single sample gave rise to the 20 T cell receptor beta chains below, sequenced in a study of blood T cell repertoires in COVID-19. Assay: immunoSEQ multiplex PCR; the TCRdb copy retains only in-frame clones and omits some. The table lists 200,000 to 250,000 clones, around 86% of them singletons. Sequenced material: peripheral blood. All receptors come from a woman aged 45 to 65 with COVID-19, enrolled during active disease.

The chain combines TRBV3-1 (or the pseudogene TRBV3-2) with TRBJ1-2; D might be TRBD1 (5 bases). The CDR3 covers 14 residues. CDR1 and CDR2 from the germline V gene are LGHDT and YNNKEL (reference sequence). Deletions cut 4 bases from V and 2 bases from J, with 11 bases between. In nucleotides, the CDR3 is TGTGCCAGCAGCCTCCCCGACAGAAACTATGGCTACACCTTC. Translation gives CASSLPDRNYGYTF.

This clone appeared once. Other DNA variants within this sample encode the same CDR3. J is TRBJ1-2 and V is TRBV27; 9 nucleotides line up with TRBD1. This CDR3 is 13 amino acids long. From germline, CDR1 is MNHEY and CDR2 SMNVEV (reference sequence). The V gene end was trimmed by 2 bases and the J gene end by 6 bases; junction bases not matched to a gene: 1. CDR3 region: CASSLGTGHGYTF. The CDR3 DNA reads TGTGCCAGCAGTTTAGGGACAGGGCATGGCTACACCTTC.

The CDR3: CASSPPGPGAQHF. The DNA of the CDR3 is TGTGCCAGCTCACCCCCGGGTCCGGGGGCCCAGCATTTT. The J gene is TRBJ1-5, the V gene TRBV18, with D tentatively TRBD1 (5 bases). Trimming took 3 bases from V and 11 from J, leaving 14 bases between them. The CDR3 runs 13 residues. CDR1 and CDR2 from the germline V gene are KGHSH and LQKENI.

This chain joins TRBV5-1 and TRBJ2-7; D may be TRBD1 (6 bases). Germline V gives CDR1 SGHRS, CDR2 YFSETQ. V lost 0 bases, J lost 5 bases, and 12 bases lay in between. The CDR3 length is 14 residues. Here the CDR3 DNA reads TGCGCCAGCAGCTTGGACACAGGGCAAAACGAGCAGTACTTC. It encodes CASSLDTGQNEQYF. Complete variable domain (other parts from reference TRBV5-1 and TRBJ2-7): KAGVTQTPRYLIKTRGQQVTLSCSPISGHRSVSWYQQTPGQGLQFLFEYFSETQRNKGNFPGRFSGRQFSNSRSEMNVSTLELGDSALYLCASSLDTGQNEQYFGPGTRLTVT.

V and J are TRBV11-2 and TRBJ1-2; the D gene is possibly TRBD1 (5 bases). Germline V gene sequence: CDR1 SGHAT, CDR2 FQNNGV. V was trimmed by 4 bases and J by 4 bases, leaving 13 bases between them. This CDR3 region has 14 residues. CDR3 in DNA: TGTGCCAGCAGCTCGGCGGGGGGGACCTATGGCTACACCTTC. Translating it yields CASSSAGGTYGYTF.

The chain has TRBV2 and TRBJ1-4; 7 nucleotides match TRBD1. J gave up 7 bases and V 6 bases, and 14 bases lay outside the gene matches. The CDR3 consists of 16 residues. The germline V gene encodes CDR1 SNHLY and CDR2 FYNNEI. The CDR3 DNA reads TGTGCCAGCAGGTCCCCTTTACAGGGGAAAAGTGAAAAACTGTTTTTT. This translates into CASRSPLQGKSEKLFF.

This clone was picked up one time. The rearrangement joins TRBV7-2 to TRBJ2-7, with TRBD1 matching over 8 bases. The germline V gene encodes CDR1 SGHTA and CDR2 FQGNSA. The CDR3 has 15 residues. The V and J ends lost 5 bases and 0 bases, in that order; junction bases with no gene match: 6. DNA for the CDR3: TGTGCCAGCAGCCTTAGGACAGGGTCCTCCTACGAGCAGTACTTC. Its protein is CASSLRTGSSYEQYF. The full variable domain, with the rest looked up from reference TRBV7-2 and TRBJ2-7, is GAGVSQSPSNKVTEKGKDVELRCDPISGHTALYWYRQSLGQGLEFLIYFQGNSAPDKSGLPSDRFSAERTGGSVSTLTIQRTQQEDSAVYLCASSLRTGSSYEQYFGPGTRLTVT.

This chain joins TRBV21-1 and TRBJ2-2; TRBD2 was called by the table and not checked on the DNA. TRBV21-1 is deemed a pseudogene. The CDR3 is 14 residues long. The CDR3 DNA sequence: TGTGCCAGCAGCAAAATAGTCGCGACCGGGGAGCTGTTTTTT. Protein: CASSKIVATGELFF.

This CDR3 is CASSLSRGNTEAFF. CDR3 DNA: TGTGCCAGCAGTTTATCTAGGGGGAACACTGAAGCTTTCTTT. The chain links TRBV27 to TRBJ1-1, with a weak D call TRBD1 (5 bases). CDR1 is MNHEY, CDR2 SMNVEV, per germline (reference sequence). Trimming cost V 0 bases and J 1 base, with 6 bases left between them. This CDR3 is 14 amino acids long.

The J gene is TRBJ1-4, the V gene TRBV7-8; TRBD1 matches 8 bases. J lost 8 bases, V lost 5 bases, and 7 bases had no gene match. Germline assignment: CDR1 SGHVS and CDR2 FQNEAQ. The CDR3 has 14 amino acids. The chain's CDR3 is CASSKDRVGEKLFF. The CDR3 DNA reads TGTGCCAGCAGCAAGGACAGGGTTGGGGAAAAACTGTTTTTT. Full variable domain (remainder filled in from reference TRBV7-8 and TRBJ1-4): GAGVSQSPRYKVAKRGQDVALRCDPISGHVSLFWYQQALGQGPEFLTYFQNEAQLDKSGLPSDRFFAERPEGSVSTLKIQRTQQEDSAVYLCASSKDRVGEKLFFGSGTQLSVL.

Regarding this clone: Other DNA sequences of this sample code for an identical CDR3. The chain recombines TRBV9 with TRBJ2-2; no clear D gene. Germline V gene lookup returns CDR1 SGDLS and CDR2 YYNGEE. Trimming pared 0 bases from V and 6 bases from J, leaving 6 bases between. The CDR3 is 13 amino acids. Here the CDR3 reads CASSVGRAGELFF. CDR3 sequence (DNA): TGTGCCAGCAGCGTAGGTCGAGCCGGGGAGCTGTTTTTT.

The rearrangement links TRBV19 to TRBJ1-4; tentative D call: TRBD1 (5 bases). The CDR3 is 14 amino acids. Trimming removed 3 bases at V and 2 bases at J, with 7 bases between. The germline gives CDR1 LNHDA, CDR2 SQIVND (reference sequence). This CDR3 is CASSMGQTNEKLFF. CDR3 nucleotides: TGTGCCAGTAGTATGGGGCAGACTAATGAAAAACTGTTTTTT.

In its sample, this clone was seen once. The rearrangement uses TRBV19 and TRBJ1-5, with D perhaps matching TRBD1 (6 bases). The CDR3 runs to 17 residues. Germline V lookup: CDR1 LNHDA, CDR2 SQIVND (reference sequence). The V end lost 5 bases, the J end lost 0 bases, and 17 bases lay between the germline ends. Written as DNA, the CDR3 is TGTGCCAGTAGTGGACATAGGGGGGGATATAGCAATCAGCCCCAGCATTTT. This codes for CASSGHRGGYSNQPQHF. Full variable domain (rest looked up from reference TRBV19 and TRBJ1-5): DGGITQSPKYLFRKEGQNVTLSCEQNLNHDAMYWYRQDPGQGLRLIYYSQIVNDFQKGDIAEGYSVSREKKESFPLTVTSAQKNPTAFYLCASSGHRGGYSNQPQHFGDGTRLSIL.

This chain connects TRBV5-4 to TRBJ2-5; D unclear. The germline V and J ends were trimmed by 0 bases and 3 bases, with 9 bases remaining between them. The CDR3 totals 14 residues. The germline gives CDR1 SGHNT, CDR2 YYREEE (reference sequence). CDR3 region: CASSLDLIKETQYF. The CDR3 nucleotides read TGTGCCAGCAGCTTGGACTTGATTAAAGAGACCCAGTACTTC.

The J gene is TRBJ2-7, the V gene TRBV9; 7 bases are shared with TRBD1. Germline lookup yields CDR1 SGDLS and CDR2 YYNGEE. Trimming removed 0 bases from V and 4 bases from J; junction bases left unmatched: 4. CDR3 length: 14 residues. The CDR3, as DNA: TGTGCCAGCAGCGTAGAGGGGGCAGGGTACGAGCAGTACTTC. Protein sequence: CASSVEGAGYEQYF.

The gene calls are TRBV7-8 and TRBJ1-2; D uncertain. Between the trimmed V and J ends, which lost 2 bases and 6 bases, there was a span of 10 bases. From germline, CDR1 is SGHVS and CDR2 FQNEAQ. The CDR3 consists of 13 residues. CDR3 in amino acids: CASSLRGMNGYTF. For the CDR3, the DNA is TGTGCCAGCAGCTTACGAGGGATGAATGGCTACACCTTC. Together with reference TRBV7-8 and TRBJ1-2, the CDR3 gives the full variable domain: GAGVSQSPRYKVAKRGQDVALRCDPISGHVSLFWYQQALGQGPEFLTYFQNEAQLDKSGLPSDRFFAERPEGSVSTLKIQRTQQEDSAVYLCASSLRGMNGYTFGSGTRLTVV.

The V gene is TRBV28, the J gene TRBJ2-7; tentative D call: TRBD2 (6 bases). Germline V lookup: CDR1 MDHEN, CDR2 SYDVKM. This CDR3 spans 12 amino acids. V was clipped by 8 bases and J by 5 bases, with 13 bases between them. The DNA of the CDR3 is TGTGCCAGCGGGGGAGGCCCCCACGAGCAGTACGTC. This encodes CASGGGPHEQYV.

The chain recombines TRBV19 with TRBJ2-1; tentative D call: TRBD2 (5 bases). CDR3 length equals 14 residues. V lost 8 bases and J lost 4, with 15 bases in between. Germline V lookup: CDR1 LNHDA, CDR2 SQIVND (reference sequence). CDR3 in amino acids: CASCLTGLYNEQFF. In DNA form, the CDR3 reads TGTGCCAGTTGCCTAACGGGGTTATACAATGAGCAGTTCTTC.

The V and J genes are TRBV28 and TRBJ2-7; 10 bases are a match to TRBD1. Germline assignment: CDR1 MDHEN and CDR2 SYDVKM. The V gene end was trimmed by 2 bases and the J gene end by 6 bases; junction bases not matched to a gene: 10. There are 16 residues in the CDR3. CDR3 residues: CASSLAGDRGLGEQYF. The CDR3 DNA sequence: TGTGCCAGCAGTTTAGCAGGGGACAGGGGTTTAGGCGAGCAGTACTTC.

The gene calls are TRBV4-3 and TRBJ2-7, with unresolved D. The CDR3 totals 18 residues. The germline gives CDR1 LGHNA, CDR2 YSLEER. With 0 bases removed from V and 2 bases from J, the gap between germline ends came to 20 bases. The CDR3 DNA is TGCGCCAGCAGCCAAGATTTAAGAAAGCTATCAATCCCCTACGAGCAGTACTTC. It is translated as CASSQDLRKLSIPYEQYF.